Presented here are 17 T cell receptor beta chains from one specimen sequenced in a study of cytomegalovirus exposure and HLA in healthy donors. The PCR ran on 60 Vbeta and 13 Jbeta primers. Assay: immunoSEQ multiplex PCR; the TCRdb copy retains only in-frame clones and omits some. The sample shows roughly 130,000 clones, 75% to 85% of them seen only once. Sequencing was carried out using PBMCs. The receptor source for this set is a woman younger than 35 in good health and CMV-seropositive.

Regarding this clone: At one end the junction does not follow the germline gene, possibly because of a read error. The chain's CDR3 is CSSSLATGDQPQHF. In DNA form, the CDR3 reads TGTTCCAGCAGCTTAGCGACGGGGGATCAGCCCCAGCATTTT. This rearrangement joins TRBV7-9 to TRBJ1-5, with D tentatively TRBD1 (5 bases). This CDR3 spans 14 amino acids. Germline values: CDR1 SEHNR, CDR2 FQNEAQ (reference sequence).

V is TRBV19 and J is TRBJ2-3; TRBD2 agrees at 9 bases. Germline V gene lookup returns CDR1 LNHDA and CDR2 SQIVND (reference sequence). CDR3 size: 14 residues. Trimming at V came to 5 bases and at J to 4 bases, leaving 4 bases not matched to a gene. This CDR3 is CASSSGLAPDTQYF. CDR3 bases: TGTGCCAGTAGTTCCGGACTAGCGCCAGATACGCAGTATTTT.

This clone was observed a single time. This chain uses TRBV6-5 with TRBJ2-5; perhaps TRBD2 as D (7 bases). This CDR3 spans 15 amino acids. The V end was cut by 5 bases, the J end by 2 bases, with 15 bases between. Germline V gene lookup returns CDR1 MNHEY and CDR2 SVGAGI. CDR3 in amino acids: CASSRGGGSQETQYF. The CDR3 DNA follows: TGTGCCAGCAGTAGGGGAGGGGGTTCTCAAGAGACCCAGTACTTC.

Comments on this clone: Mismatch with germline at one junction end may stem from a read error. The J gene is TRBJ1-1, the V gene TRBV7-9; the match to TRBD1 covers 10 bases. The germline CDR1 and CDR2 sequences are SEHNR and FQNEAQ (reference sequence). The CDR3 covers 16 residues. The CDR3 here is CSSSLDRGRGNTEAFF. CDR3 sequence (DNA): TGTTCCAGCAGCCTGGACAGGGGGAGGGGGAACACTGAAGCTTTCTTT. The complete variable domain, with remaining parts taken from reference TRBV7-9 and TRBJ1-1, reads DTGVSQNPRHKITKRGQNVTFRCDPISEHNRLYWYRQTLGQGPEFLTYFQNEAQLEKSRLLSDRFSAERPKGSFSTLEIQRTEQGDSAMYLCSSSLDRGRGNTEAFFGQGTRLTVV.

The chain recombines TRBV29-1 with TRBJ2-3; D is uncertain. This CDR3 has 12 amino acids. Germline lookup yields CDR1 SQVTM and CDR2 ANQGSEA. Trimming took 7 bases from V and 2 from J, leaving 10 bases between them. CDR3 region: CSADLNTDTQYF. CDR3 sequence (DNA): TGCAGCGCTGACTTAAACACAGATACGCAGTATTTT.

The V gene is TRBV11-2, the J gene TRBJ1-1, with D hard to call. The CDR3 totals 15 residues. Germline V lookup: CDR1 SGHAT, CDR2 FQNNGV. Trimming stripped 5 bases from V and 0 bases from J, with 13 bases between. CDR3 nucleotide sequence: TGTGCCAGCAGCCGACTCAGAGGGTTGAACACTGAAGCTTTCTTT. This gives the protein CASSRLRGLNTEAFF. The variable domain in full, completed from reference TRBV11-2 and TRBJ1-1, reads EAGVAQSPRYKIIEKRQSVAFWCNPISGHATLYWYQQILGQGPKLLIQFQNNGVVDDSQLPKDRFSAERLKGVDSTLKIQPAKLEDSAVYLCASSRLRGLNTEAFFGQGTRLTVV.

V and J are TRBV19 and TRBJ2-3; no definite D call. CDR1 is LNHDA and CDR2 is SQIVND in the germline V gene (reference sequence). This CDR3 contains 14 residues. V was clipped by 5 bases and J by 0 bases, with 9 bases between them. The DNA for the CDR3 is TGTGCCAGTAGTTTCAGGTTGAGCACAGATACGCAGTATTTT. Protein: CASSFRLSTDTQYF.

This clone was counted only a few times. This chain uses TRBV11-1 with TRBJ2-7; no reliable D call. There are 14 residues in the CDR3. CDR1 and CDR2 (germline): SGHAT, FQDESV (reference sequence). The V end was cut by 2 bases, the J end by 4 bases, with 12 bases between. CDR3 DNA sequence: TGTGCCAGCAGCTTAAACCAGGATCGGTACGAGCAGTACTTC. As protein: CASSLNQDRYEQYF.

This clone showed up just once. V and J are TRBV6-4 and TRBJ2-3; TRBD2 agrees at 9 bases. The CDR3 runs 15 residues. V lost 6 bases and J lost 1; bases outside the gene matches: 5. CDR1 is MRHNA and CDR2 is SNTAGT in the germline V gene. CDR3 loop: CASSEKRGGTDTQYF. The CDR3 DNA reads TGTGCCAGCAGCGAAAAGCGGGGGGGCACAGATACGCAGTATTTT.

The gene calls are TRBV5-1 and TRBJ1-2, with a tentative D call TRBD1 (5 bases). V was clipped by 2 bases and J by 3 bases, with 11 bases between them. The germline CDR1 and CDR2 sequences are SGHRS and YFSETQ. This CDR3 has 14 amino acids. The CDR3 loop reads CASSFSGGDYGYTF. CDR3 DNA: TGCGCCAGCAGCTTCAGCGGGGGGGACTATGGCTACACCTTC.

The chain recombines TRBV6-1 with TRBJ1-6; 11 nucleotides agree with TRBD1. After removal of 6 bases from V and 9 bases from J, the junction contained 4 bases not matched to a gene. The CDR3 is made up of 14 amino acids. CDR1 MNHNS and CDR2 SASEGT come from the germline V gene. The CDR3 DNA reads as TGTGCCAGCAGCGGGACAGGGGGTAGTTCACCCCTCCACTTT. This codes for CASSGTGGSSPLHF.

This sequence joins TRBV19 and TRBJ2-1; D is unclear. V lost 3 bases and J 8 bases, leaving 11 bases between the germline ends. Germline values: CDR1 LNHDA, CDR2 SQIVND (reference sequence). The CDR3 runs to 13 residues. The CDR3 loop reads CASSIGHMDEQFF. Here the CDR3 DNA reads TGTGCCAGTAGTATTGGCCATATGGATGAGCAGTTCTTC.

CDR3: CAIIGGSNTEAFF. CDR3 DNA sequence: TGTGCCATCATAGGGGGATCGAACACTGAAGCTTTCTTT. The chain couples TRBV10-3 to TRBJ1-1; a weak D match, TRBD1 (6 bases). CDR1 ENHRY and CDR2 SYGVKD come from the germline V gene. CDR3 size: 13 residues. With 7 bases removed from V and 1 base from J, the gap between germline ends came to 10 bases.

The genes are TRBV18 and TRBJ1-1; 7 bases fit TRBD1. Germline lookup yields CDR1 KGHSH and CDR2 LQKENI. The CDR3 is 14 residues long. Unmatched junction bases numbered 6, after V lost 2 bases and J lost 6 bases. For the CDR3, the DNA is TGTGCCAGCTCACCAGCAACAGGGGCCCCTGAAGCTTTCTTT. Translation: CASSPATGAPEAFF.

The chain employs TRBV10-3 and TRBJ1-2; D remains unclear. The CDR3 consists of 19 residues. Germline assignment: CDR1 ENHRY and CDR2 SYGVKD. V was clipped by 0 bases and J by 7 bases, with 27 bases between them. The DNA of the CDR3 is TGTGCCATCAGTGAGTCGGCGTGGAAGAGCCCTAGCCCTAATGTTGGCTACACCTTC. The encoded protein is CAISESAWKSPSPNVGYTF.

The V gene is TRBV5-1, the J gene TRBJ1-5; D is uncertain. Germline-derived CDR1 and CDR2 are SGHRS and YFSETQ. This CDR3 has 15 residues. Trimming shortened V by 0 bases and J by 3 bases, and 10 bases separated the two germline ends. The CDR3 DNA follows: TGCGCCAGCAGCTTGGATTCCCCCTACAATCAGCCCCAGCATTTT. This sequence encodes CASSLDSPYNQPQHF.

This clone was detected only once. V gene TRBV5-8 combines with J gene TRBJ2-1, with 8 bases that match TRBD1. Per the germline V gene, CDR1 is SGHTS and CDR2 is YDEGEE. V lost 4 bases and J lost 6; bases outside the gene matches: 9. The CDR3 sequence is 15 residues long. The CDR3 DNA follows: TGTGCCAGCAGCCCAGGGACAGGACTAAGCAATGAGCAGTTCTTC. Its translation is CASSPGTGLSNEQFF.